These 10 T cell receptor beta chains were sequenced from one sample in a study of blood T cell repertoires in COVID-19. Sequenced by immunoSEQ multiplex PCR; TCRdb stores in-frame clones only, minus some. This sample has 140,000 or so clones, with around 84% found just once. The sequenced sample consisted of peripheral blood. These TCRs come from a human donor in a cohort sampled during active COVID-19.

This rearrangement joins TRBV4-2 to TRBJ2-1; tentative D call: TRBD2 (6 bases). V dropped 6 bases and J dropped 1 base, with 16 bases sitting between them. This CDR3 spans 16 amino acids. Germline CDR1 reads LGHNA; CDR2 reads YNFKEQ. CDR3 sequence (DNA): TGTGCCAGCAGTCGCCCTGACGGGAGTTCCTACAATGAGCAGTTCTTC. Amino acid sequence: CASSRPDGSSYNEQFF.

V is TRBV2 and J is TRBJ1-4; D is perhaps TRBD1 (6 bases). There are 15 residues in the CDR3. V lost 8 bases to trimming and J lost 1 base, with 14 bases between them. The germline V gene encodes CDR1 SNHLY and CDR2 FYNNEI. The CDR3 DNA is TGTGCCAGCCAAACAGGGTCGGGAACTAATGAAAAACTGTTTTTT. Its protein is CASQTGSGTNEKLFF.

CDR3 loop: CASSLINEQFF. In DNA form, the CDR3 reads TGTGCCAGCAGCTTAATAAATGAGCAGTTCTTC. The rearrangement joins TRBV7-2 to TRBJ2-1; D gene uncertain. CDR3 length: 11 amino acids. Trimming cost V 2 bases and J 7 bases, with 3 bases left between them. Germline values: CDR1 SGHTA, CDR2 FQGNSA.

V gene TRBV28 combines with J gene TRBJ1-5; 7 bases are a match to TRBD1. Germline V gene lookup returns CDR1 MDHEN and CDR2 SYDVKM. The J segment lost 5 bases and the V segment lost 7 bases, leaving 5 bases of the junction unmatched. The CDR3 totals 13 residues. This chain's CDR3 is CASTQTGDQPQHF. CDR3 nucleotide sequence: TGTGCCAGCACCCAAACAGGGGATCAGCCCCAGCATTTT.

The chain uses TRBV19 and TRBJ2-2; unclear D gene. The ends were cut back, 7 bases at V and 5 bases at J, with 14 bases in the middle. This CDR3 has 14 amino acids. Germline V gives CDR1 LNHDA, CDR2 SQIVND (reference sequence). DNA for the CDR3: TGTGCCAGTACCCCCTTTGCTAGGACCGGGGAGCTGTTTTTT. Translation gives CASTPFARTGELFF.

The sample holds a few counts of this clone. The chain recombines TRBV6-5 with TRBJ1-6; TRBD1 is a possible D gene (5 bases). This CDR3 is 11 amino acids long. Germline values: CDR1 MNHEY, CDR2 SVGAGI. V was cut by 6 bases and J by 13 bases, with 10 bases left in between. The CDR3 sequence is CASRRGNPLHF. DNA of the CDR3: TGTGCCAGCAGACGGGGGAACCCCCTCCACTTT.

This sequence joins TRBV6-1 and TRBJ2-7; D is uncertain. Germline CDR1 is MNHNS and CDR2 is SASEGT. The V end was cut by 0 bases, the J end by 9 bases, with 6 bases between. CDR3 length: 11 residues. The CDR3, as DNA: TGTGCCAGCAGTGAAGCTTCTAGGCAGTACGTC. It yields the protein CASSEASRQYV.

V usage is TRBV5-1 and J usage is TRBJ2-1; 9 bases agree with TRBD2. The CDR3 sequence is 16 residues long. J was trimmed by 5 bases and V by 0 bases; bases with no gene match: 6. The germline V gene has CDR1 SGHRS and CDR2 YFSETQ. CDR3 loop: CASSLGGRGGDNEQFF. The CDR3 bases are TGCGCCAGCAGCTTGGGGGGGCGCGGGGGGGACAATGAGCAGTTCTTC.

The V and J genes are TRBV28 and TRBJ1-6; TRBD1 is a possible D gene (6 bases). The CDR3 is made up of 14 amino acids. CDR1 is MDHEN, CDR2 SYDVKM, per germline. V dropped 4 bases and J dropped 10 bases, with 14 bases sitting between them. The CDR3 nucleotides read TGTGCCAGCAGTTCTGGACAGAGAGGGTCACCCCTCCACTTT. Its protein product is CASSSGQRGSPLHF.

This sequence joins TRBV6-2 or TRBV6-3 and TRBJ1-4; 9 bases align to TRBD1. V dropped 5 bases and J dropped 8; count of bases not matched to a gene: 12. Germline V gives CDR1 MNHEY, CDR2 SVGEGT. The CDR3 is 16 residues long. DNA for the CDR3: TGTGCCAGCAGTCCGAACACCGGGACAGGGAACGAAAAACTGTTTTTT. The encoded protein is CASSPNTGTGNEKLFF.